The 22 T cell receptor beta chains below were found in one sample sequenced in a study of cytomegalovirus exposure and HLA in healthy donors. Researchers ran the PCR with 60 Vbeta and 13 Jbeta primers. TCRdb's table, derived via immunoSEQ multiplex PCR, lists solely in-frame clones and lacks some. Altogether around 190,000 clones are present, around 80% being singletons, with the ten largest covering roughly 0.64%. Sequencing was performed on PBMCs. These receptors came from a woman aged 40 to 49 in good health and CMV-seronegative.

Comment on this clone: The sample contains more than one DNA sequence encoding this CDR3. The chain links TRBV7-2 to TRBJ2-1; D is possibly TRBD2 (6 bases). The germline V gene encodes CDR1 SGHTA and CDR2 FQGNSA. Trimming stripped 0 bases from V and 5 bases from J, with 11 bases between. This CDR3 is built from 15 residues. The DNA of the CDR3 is TGTGCCAGCAGCTTAGCTCTAGCGCCCAACAATGAGCAGTTCTTC. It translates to CASSLALAPNNEQFF.

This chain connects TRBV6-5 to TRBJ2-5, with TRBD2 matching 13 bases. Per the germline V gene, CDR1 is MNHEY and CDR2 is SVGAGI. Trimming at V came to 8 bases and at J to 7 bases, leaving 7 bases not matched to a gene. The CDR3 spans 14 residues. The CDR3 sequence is CASCTGLAGVTQYF. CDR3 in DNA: TGTGCCAGCTGTACAGGACTAGCGGGAGTGACCCAGTACTTC.

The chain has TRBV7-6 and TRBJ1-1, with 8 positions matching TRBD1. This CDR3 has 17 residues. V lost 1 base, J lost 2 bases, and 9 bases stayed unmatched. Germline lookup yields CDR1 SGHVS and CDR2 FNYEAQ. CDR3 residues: CASSLGTQGGGNTEAFF. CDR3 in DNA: TGTGCCAGCAGCTTAGGAACACAGGGGGGAGGAAACACTGAAGCTTTCTTT.

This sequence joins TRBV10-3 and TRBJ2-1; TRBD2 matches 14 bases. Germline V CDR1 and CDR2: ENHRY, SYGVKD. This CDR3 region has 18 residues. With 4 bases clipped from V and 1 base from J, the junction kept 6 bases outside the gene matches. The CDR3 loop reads CAISGGLAGAPSYNEQFF. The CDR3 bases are TGTGCCATCAGTGGGGGACTAGCGGGAGCTCCATCCTACAATGAGCAGTTCTTC.

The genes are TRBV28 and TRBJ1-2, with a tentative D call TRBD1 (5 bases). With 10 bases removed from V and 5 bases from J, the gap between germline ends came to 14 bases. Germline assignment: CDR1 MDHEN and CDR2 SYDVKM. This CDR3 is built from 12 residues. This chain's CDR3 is CATIAGGYGYTF. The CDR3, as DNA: TGTGCCACTATCGCGGGGGGGTATGGCTACACCTTC.

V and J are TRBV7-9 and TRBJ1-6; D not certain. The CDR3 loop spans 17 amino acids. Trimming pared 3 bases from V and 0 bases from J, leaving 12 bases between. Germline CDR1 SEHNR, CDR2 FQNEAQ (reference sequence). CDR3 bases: TGTGCCAGCAGCTTTTCAGGCCTGAGCTCCTATAATTCACCCCTCCACTTT. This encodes CASSFSGLSSYNSPLHF.

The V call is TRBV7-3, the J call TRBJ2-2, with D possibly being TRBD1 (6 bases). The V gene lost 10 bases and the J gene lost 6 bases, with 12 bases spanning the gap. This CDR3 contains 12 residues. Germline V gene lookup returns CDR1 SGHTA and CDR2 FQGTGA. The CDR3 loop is CATQQGPGELFF. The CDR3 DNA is TGTGCCACCCAACAGGGCCCCGGGGAGCTGTTTTTT.

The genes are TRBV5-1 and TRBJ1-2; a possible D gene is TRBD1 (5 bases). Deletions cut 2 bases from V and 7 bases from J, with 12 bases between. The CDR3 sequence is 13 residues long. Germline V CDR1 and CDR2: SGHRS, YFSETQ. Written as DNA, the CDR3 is TGCGCCAGCAGCTTTGGGCAGGGAAGTGGCTACACCTTC. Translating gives CASSFGQGSGYTF.

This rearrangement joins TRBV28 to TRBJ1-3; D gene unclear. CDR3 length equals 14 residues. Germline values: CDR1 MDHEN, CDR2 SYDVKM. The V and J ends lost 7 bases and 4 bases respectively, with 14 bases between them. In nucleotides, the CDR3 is TGTGCCAGCACTCCCGGGGTAATCGGAAACACCATATATTTT. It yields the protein CASTPGVIGNTIYF.

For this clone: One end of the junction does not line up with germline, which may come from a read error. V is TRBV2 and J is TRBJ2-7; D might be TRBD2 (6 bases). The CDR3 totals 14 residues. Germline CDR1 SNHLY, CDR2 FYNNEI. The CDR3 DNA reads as TGTGCCAGCAGTGAAGGCGACGGGAGATACGAGCAGTGCTTC. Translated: CASSEGDGRYEQCF.

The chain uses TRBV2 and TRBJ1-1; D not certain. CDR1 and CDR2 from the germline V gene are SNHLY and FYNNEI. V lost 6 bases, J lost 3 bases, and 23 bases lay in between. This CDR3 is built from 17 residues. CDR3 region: CASRKGGRVVPDTEAFF. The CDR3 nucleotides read TGTGCCAGCAGGAAGGGCGGGCGAGTCGTTCCGGACACTGAAGCTTTCTTT.

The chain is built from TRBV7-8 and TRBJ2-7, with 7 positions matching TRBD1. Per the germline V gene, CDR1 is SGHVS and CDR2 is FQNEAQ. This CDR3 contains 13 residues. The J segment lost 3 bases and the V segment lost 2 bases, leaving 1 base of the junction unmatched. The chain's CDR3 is CASSLTGDYEQYF. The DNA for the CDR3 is TGTGCCAGCAGCTTAACAGGGGACTACGAGCAGTACTTC.

In DNA form, the CDR3 reads TGTGCCAGCAGTGCGCGGACAGGGTCCTACGAGCAGTACTTC. It codes for CASSARTGSYEQYF. V gene TRBV6-1 combines with J gene TRBJ2-7, with 8 bases identical to TRBD1. Germline assignment: CDR1 MNHNS and CDR2 SASEGT. The CDR3 has 14 amino acids. V lost 4 bases to trimming and J lost 1 base; unmatched junction nucleotides: 3.

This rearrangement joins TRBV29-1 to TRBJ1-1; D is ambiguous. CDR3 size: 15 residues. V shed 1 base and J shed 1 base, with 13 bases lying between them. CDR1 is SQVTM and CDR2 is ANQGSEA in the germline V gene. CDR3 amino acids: CSVEANDIRNTEAFF. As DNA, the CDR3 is TGCAGCGTTGAAGCAAACGACATCAGGAACACTGAAGCTTTCTTT.

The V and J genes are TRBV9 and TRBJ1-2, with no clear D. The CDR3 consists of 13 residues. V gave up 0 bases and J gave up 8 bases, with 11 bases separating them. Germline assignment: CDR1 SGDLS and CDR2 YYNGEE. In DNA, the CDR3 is TGTGCCAGCAGCGTAGCTACGGTCGGGGGCTACACCTTC. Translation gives CASSVATVGGYTF.

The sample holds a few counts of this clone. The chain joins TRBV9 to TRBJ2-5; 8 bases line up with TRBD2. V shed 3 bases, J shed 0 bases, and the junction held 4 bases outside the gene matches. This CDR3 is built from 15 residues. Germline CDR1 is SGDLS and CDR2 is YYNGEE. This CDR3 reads CASSALAVNQETQYF. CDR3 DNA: TGTGCCAGCAGCGCACTAGCGGTTAACCAAGAGACCCAGTACTTC. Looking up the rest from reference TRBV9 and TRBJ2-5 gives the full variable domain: DSGVTQTPKHLITATGQRVTLRCSPRSGDLSVYWYQQSLDQGLQFLIQYYNGEERAKGNILERFSAQQFPDLHSELNLSSLELGDSALYFCASSALAVNQETQYFGPGTRLLVL.

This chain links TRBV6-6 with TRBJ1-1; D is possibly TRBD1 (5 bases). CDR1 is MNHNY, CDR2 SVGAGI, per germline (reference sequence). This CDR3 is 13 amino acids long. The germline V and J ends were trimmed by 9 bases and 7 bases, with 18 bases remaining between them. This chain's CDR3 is CASRRDRQREAFF. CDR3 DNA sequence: TGTGCCAGTAGAAGAGATAGACAGCGTGAAGCTTTCTTT.

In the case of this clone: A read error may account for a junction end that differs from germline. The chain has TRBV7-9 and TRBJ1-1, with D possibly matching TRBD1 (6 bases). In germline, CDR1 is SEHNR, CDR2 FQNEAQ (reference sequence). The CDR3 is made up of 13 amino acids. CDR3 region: CSSRRTGLTEAFF. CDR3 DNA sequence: TGTTCCAGCAGACGTACAGGGCTCACTGAAGCTTTCTTT.

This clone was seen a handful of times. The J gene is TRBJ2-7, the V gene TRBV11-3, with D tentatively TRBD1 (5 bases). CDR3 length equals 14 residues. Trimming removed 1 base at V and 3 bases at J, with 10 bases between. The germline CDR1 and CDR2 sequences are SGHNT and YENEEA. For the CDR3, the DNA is TGTGCCAGCAGCTTAGGGGGCAGCCTCTACGAGCAGTACTTC. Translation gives CASSLGGSLYEQYF.

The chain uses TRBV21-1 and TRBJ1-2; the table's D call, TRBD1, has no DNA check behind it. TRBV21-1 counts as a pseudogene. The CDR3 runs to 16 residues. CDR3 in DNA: TGTGCCAGCAGCAAAGTGAGAGACAGTCGGAACTATGGCTACACCTTC. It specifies CASSKVRDSRNYGYTF.

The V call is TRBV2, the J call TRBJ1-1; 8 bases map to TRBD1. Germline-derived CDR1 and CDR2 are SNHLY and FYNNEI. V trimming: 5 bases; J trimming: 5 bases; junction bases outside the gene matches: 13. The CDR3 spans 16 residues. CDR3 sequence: CASSHLRTGRVTEAFF. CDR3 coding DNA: TGTGCCAGCAGTCACTTGAGGACAGGGAGAGTAACTGAAGCTTTCTTT.

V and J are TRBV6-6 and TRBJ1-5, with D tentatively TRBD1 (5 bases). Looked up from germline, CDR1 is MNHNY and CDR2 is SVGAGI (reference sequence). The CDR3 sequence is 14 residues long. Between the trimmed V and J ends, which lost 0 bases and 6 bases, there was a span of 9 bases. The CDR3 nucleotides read TGTGCCAGCAGTTACTCAGGGGTGGGTCAGCCCCAGCATTTT. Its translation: CASSYSGVGQPQHF.